This T cell receptor (beta chain) was identified during a study of T-cell reconstitution after alpha-beta-depleted transplantation in children. Worth noting for this clonotype: Its antigen remains unidentified.

Unique molecular identifiers tagged the TCRbeta library. TCRdb re-called the PCR reads with MiXCR, one entry per CDR3 protein. This table holds a few hundred thousand distinct CDR3 sequences, 25% to 30% found once. Study-level findings and limits: Hyperexpanded clones declined; after one year, newly produced T cells mostly supplied diversity. At day 60, the high TCRbeta diversity found in some patients originated from recipient T cells and thymic progenitors that had survived. About two months after transplant, alpha-beta T cells reportedly came from several hundred expanded graft clones.

The CDR3 is 16 amino acids. V lost 5 bases, J lost 8 bases, and 21 bases lay in between. Germline assignment: CDR1 SSHAT and CDR2 FNYEAQ (reference sequence). Sample: PBMCs, taken before TCRalphabeta/CD19-depleted stem cell transplant. The sequence came from a boy under two years old with Wiskott-Aldrich syndrome, due to receive a stem cell transplant. The rearrangement uses TRBV7-7 and TRBJ2-2; D uncertain. The CDR3 DNA reads TGTGCCAGCAGCCCCTACCCCACTCCTCTGGGTGGGGAGCTGTTTTTT. It specifies CASSPYPTPLGGELFF.